Below are 13 T cell receptor beta chains sequenced from a single sample in a study of cytomegalovirus exposure and HLA in healthy donors. Amplification used 60 Vbeta primers and 13 Jbeta primers. The method was immunoSEQ multiplex PCR; TCRdb's version includes in-frame clones alone and lacks a portion of them. The table shows 250,000 to 350,000 clones, with 86% occurring only once. The sequencing input was PBMCs. The receptors stem from a middle-aged man in good health and CMV-seropositive.

V usage is TRBV7-6 and J usage is TRBJ2-4; D is uncertain. Deletions cut 1 base from V and 6 bases from J, with 7 bases between. Germline CDR1 reads SGHVS; CDR2 reads FNYEAQ. The CDR3 loop spans 13 amino acids. CDR3 in amino acids: CASSLGGRNIQYF. CDR3 nucleotide sequence: TGTGCCAGCAGCTTAGGTGGGCGAAACATTCAGTACTTC.

The V and J genes are TRBV29-1 and TRBJ2-1, with TRBD2 matching 14 bases. Germline values: CDR1 SQVTM, CDR2 ANQGSEA. CDR3 length equals 16 residues. V lost 2 bases and J lost 2; bases outside the gene matches: 2. The CDR3 region has the DNA TGCAGCGTTGAATGGACTAGCGGGAGGACCTACAATGAGCAGTTCTTC. Its translation: CSVEWTSGRTYNEQFF.

The chain joins TRBV7-2 to TRBJ2-7; 14 nucleotides align to TRBD2. J gave up 7 bases and V 1 base, and 9 bases lay outside the gene matches. The CDR3 contains 17 residues. Germline-derived CDR1 and CDR2 are SGHTA and FQGNSA. This chain's CDR3 is CASSLVSGTSGSVEQYF. The CDR3 DNA is TGTGCCAGCAGCTTAGTCTCGGGGACTAGCGGGAGTGTTGAGCAGTACTTC.

The CDR3 protein is CASSIRSGAKNIQYF. DNA for the CDR3: TGTGCCAGTAGTATAAGGTCGGGGGCCAAAAACATTCAGTACTTC. The rearrangement joins TRBV19 to TRBJ2-4, with a weak D call TRBD2 (5 bases). The CDR3 has 15 amino acids. CDR1 and CDR2 (germline): LNHDA, SQIVND (reference sequence). Trimming removed 2 bases from V and 1 base from J, with 9 bases in between.

The chain joins TRBV10-3 to TRBJ2-3, with 11 bases fitting TRBD2. The CDR3 loop spans 15 amino acids. V dropped 6 bases and J dropped 4; count of bases not matched to a gene: 6. Germline loops: CDR1 ENHRY, CDR2 SYGVKD. The CDR3 region has the DNA TGTGCCATCAGCACACTAGCGGGAGTTTCAGATACGCAGTATTTT. This sequence encodes CAISTLAGVSDTQYF.

The gene calls are TRBV27 and TRBJ2-6, with D perhaps TRBD2 (5 bases). The V gene's germline CDR1 is MNHEY and CDR2 SMNVEV (reference sequence). CDR3 length: 15 residues. Trimming took 2 bases from V and 12 from J, leaving 17 bases between them. The CDR3 spells CASSLKPGILFVLTF. The DNA for the CDR3 is TGTGCCAGCAGTTTAAAGCCGGGGATTCTCTTCGTCCTGACTTTC.

CDR3 sequence: CASSPGTGGGGANVLTF. CDR3 sequence (DNA): TGTGCCAGCAGTCCCGGGACAGGGGGCGGTGGGGCCAACGTCCTGACTTTC. The chain is built from TRBV2 and TRBJ2-6; 12 bases are shared with TRBD1. The CDR3 is 17 residues long. Looked up from germline, CDR1 is SNHLY and CDR2 is FYNNEI. With V trimmed by 5 bases and J by 3 bases, 5 bases remained unmatched.

The chain combines TRBV6-5 with TRBJ2-1; D gene uncertain. The CDR3 totals 16 residues. The V and J ends lost 2 bases and 3 bases respectively, with 14 bases between them. In germline, CDR1 is MNHEY, CDR2 SVGAGI. Here the CDR3 reads CASSYRRGGNYNEQFF. The CDR3 nucleotides are TGTGCCAGCAGTTACCGCCGCGGCGGAAACTACAATGAGCAGTTCTTC.

This chain uses TRBV19 with TRBJ2-5; 9 positions agree with TRBD1. J lost 2 bases, V lost 7 bases, and 5 bases had no gene match. The CDR3 has 14 residues. Germline V gives CDR1 LNHDA, CDR2 SQIVND (reference sequence). CDR3 sequence: CASTPGQGQETQYF. The CDR3, as DNA: TGTGCCAGTACTCCAGGACAGGGGCAAGAGACCCAGTACTTC.

The chain couples TRBV11-2 to TRBJ2-7, with TRBD2 identical over 10 bases. Trimming at V came to 5 bases and at J to 3 bases, leaving 7 bases not matched to a gene. Germline CDR1 is SGHAT and CDR2 is FQNNGV. CDR3 length: 15 amino acids. This CDR3 reads CASSGRLAGHYEQYF. The CDR3 coding sequence is TGTGCCAGCAGCGGACGACTAGCGGGTCACTACGAGCAGTACTTC. Full variable domain (remainder filled in from reference TRBV11-2 and TRBJ2-7): EAGVAQSPRYKIIEKRQSVAFWCNPISGHATLYWYQQILGQGPKLLIQFQNNGVVDDSQLPKDRFSAERLKGVDSTLKIQPAKLEDSAVYLCASSGRLAGHYEQYFGPGTRLTVT.

The chain has TRBV28 and TRBJ2-7; TRBD2 aligns across 8 bases. After removal of 3 bases from V and 4 bases from J, the junction contained 2 bases not matched to a gene. The CDR3 covers 13 residues. Germline loops: CDR1 MDHEN, CDR2 SYDVKM. The CDR3 here is CASSLAGGYEQYF. The CDR3 DNA is TGTGCCAGCAGTTTGGCGGGAGGTTACGAGCAGTACTTC. The full variable domain, rest sourced from reference TRBV28 and TRBJ2-7, is DVKVTQSSRYLVKRTGEKVFLECVQDMDHENMFWYRQDPGLGLRLIYFSYDVKMKEKGDIPEGYSVSREKKERFSLILESASTNQTSMYLCASSLAGGYEQYFGPGTRLTVT.

This clone was detected only once. This sequence joins TRBV5-1 and TRBJ1-4; 9 bases fit TRBD1. Trimming at V came to 0 bases and at J to 8 bases, leaving 8 bases not matched to a gene. The CDR3 totals 16 residues. Germline CDR1 and CDR2: SGHRS and YFSETQ. The CDR3 nucleotides read TGCGCCAGCAGCTTGGCCGGACAGGGGTTAAAAGAAAAACTGTTTTTT. Translating gives CASSLAGQGLKEKLFF.

The gene calls are TRBV11-2 and TRBJ1-1; D unclear. Germline CDR1 and CDR2: SGHAT and FQNNGV. Trimming removed 1 base from V and 0 bases from J, with 9 bases in between. The CDR3 sequence is 15 residues long. DNA of the CDR3: TGTGCCAGCAGCTTAGCGTACAGACTGAACACTGAAGCTTTCTTT. It is translated as CASSLAYRLNTEAFF.